Each of the 11 T cell receptor beta chains below was sequenced from the same sample in a study of cytomegalovirus exposure and HLA in healthy donors. Amplification used 60 Vbeta primers and 13 Jbeta primers. Repertoires were generated with immunoSEQ multiplex PCR, while TCRdb's copy carries only in-frame clones and drops some. The sample includes roughly 130,000 clones, 74% of them seen just once. Source material: PBMCs. Receptors were obtained from a woman in her 50s in good health and CMV-seropositive.

The rearrangement links TRBV12-5 to TRBJ2-1; 9 bases are a match to TRBD2. The length of the CDR3 is 15 residues. The V gene's germline CDR1 is LGHNT and CDR2 FRNRAP. J was trimmed by 7 bases and V by 0 bases; bases with no gene match: 4. For the CDR3, the DNA is TGTGCTAGTGGTTTGGTAAGAGCGGGGGGAAATGAGCAGTTCTTC. Protein: CASGLVRAGGNEQFF.

The chain employs TRBV28 and TRBJ2-5; 9 nucleotides agree with TRBD1. The CDR3 loop spans 15 amino acids. Unmatched junction bases numbered 10, after V lost 6 bases and J lost 5 bases. Germline CDR1 is MDHEN and CDR2 is SYDVKM. The CDR3, as DNA: TGTGCCAGCAGCTCCACAGGGGGCGAAGGGGAGACCCAGTACTTC. Its translation is CASSSTGGEGETQYF.

The V and J genes are TRBV5-8 and TRBJ2-7; 9 nucleotides line up with TRBD2. Germline lookup yields CDR1 SGHTS and CDR2 YDEGEE. Germline trimming cut 5 bases from V and 4 bases from J; bases unmatched to any gene: 7. The length of the CDR3 is 14 residues. CDR3 sequence reads: CASSPGLASYEQYF. The CDR3 DNA reads TGTGCCAGCAGTCCGGGACTAGCCTCATACGAGCAGTACTTC.

This chain joins TRBV7-9 and TRBJ1-1; TRBD1 aligns across 7 bases. After removal of 8 bases from V and 4 bases from J, the junction contained 7 bases not matched to a gene. This CDR3 contains 13 residues. Germline CDR1 reads SEHNR; CDR2 reads FQNEAQ (reference sequence). In DNA form, the CDR3 reads TGTGCCAGCGGAACAGGGGTGTTCACTGAAGCTTTCTTT. Residues: CASGTGVFTEAFF.

The chain couples TRBV19 to TRBJ1-4; D not resolved. This CDR3 region has 15 residues. The ends were cut back, 7 bases at V and 0 bases at J, with 12 bases in the middle. Germline V CDR1 and CDR2: LNHDA, SQIVND (reference sequence). CDR3 DNA: TGTGCCAGTACCACACGGAGGGCAACTAATGAAAAACTGTTTTTT. This sequence encodes CASTTRRATNEKLFF. The variable domain in full, completed from reference TRBV19 and TRBJ1-4, reads DGGITQSPKYLFRKEGQNVTLSCEQNLNHDAMYWYRQDPGQGLRLIYYSQIVNDFQKGDIAEGYSVSREKKESFPLTVTSAQKNPTAFYLCASTTRRATNEKLFFGSGTQLSVL.

This clone has a single count. V gene TRBV5-3 combines with J gene TRBJ2-2; tentative D call: TRBD1 (7 bases). TRBV5-3 belongs to the ORF category, with a function that is uncertain. The germline V and J ends were trimmed by 1 base and 6 bases, with 13 bases remaining between them. The CDR3 is 15 residues long. CDR3 DNA: TGTGCCAGAAGCTTGCCCAGGGGGAGGCCCGGGGAGCTGTTTTTT. Amino acid sequence: CARSLPRGRPGELFF.

The CDR3 DNA reads TGCGCCAGCAGTGCTAACTATGGATTCCGGAACACTGAAGCTTTCTTT. Translation: CASSANYGFRNTEAFF. The rearrangement links TRBV10-2 to TRBJ1-1, with no clear D. Trimming took 4 bases from V and 1 from J, leaving 16 bases between them. Per the germline V gene, CDR1 is WSHSY and CDR2 is SAAADI. The CDR3 sequence is 16 residues long.

There are a few counts of this clone. The CDR3 DNA reads TGCGCCAGCAGTCAATCCGGACATACTGGGAGGTCACCCCTCCACTTT. This gives the protein CASSQSGHTGRSPLHF. This chain links TRBV23-1 with TRBJ1-6; TRBD1 is a possible D gene (5 bases). TRBV23-1 is given ORF status, its function remaining uncertain. V was cut by 0 bases and J by 10 bases, with 16 bases left in between. CDR3 length: 16 residues.

This clone was seen more than once but under ten times. The chain joins TRBV6-5 to TRBJ1-1; 7 nucleotides line up with TRBD1. From germline, CDR1 is MNHEY and CDR2 SVGAGI. CDR3 length equals 15 residues. With 8 bases clipped from V and 0 bases from J, the junction kept 9 bases outside the gene matches. CDR3 loop: CASGRPGQMNTEAFF. The DNA of the CDR3 is TGTGCCAGCGGTAGACCGGGACAGATGAACACTGAAGCTTTCTTT.

V usage is TRBV5-1 and J usage is TRBJ2-7; 15 bases are shared with TRBD2. The junction had 11 bases not matched to a gene; V was cut back by 2 bases and J by 5 bases. The germline CDR1 and CDR2 sequences are SGHRS and YFSETQ. CDR3 length equals 18 residues. CDR3 sequence: CASSFVGTSGGFVDEQYF. Here the CDR3 DNA reads TGCGCCAGCAGCTTTGTTGGGACTAGCGGGGGGTTTGTCGACGAGCAGTACTTC.

V is TRBV7-8 and J is TRBJ1-2; TRBD1 matches at 7 bases. The CDR3 has 14 amino acids. The junction had 4 bases not matched to a gene; V was cut back by 1 base and J by 5 bases. Germline V lookup: CDR1 SGHVS, CDR2 FQNEAQ. The CDR3 sequence: CASSLVAGGYGYTF. The CDR3 DNA reads as TGTGCCAGCAGCTTAGTAGCAGGGGGGTATGGCTACACCTTC. Full variable domain (outside the CDR3, taken from reference TRBV7-8 and TRBJ1-2): GAGVSQSPRYKVAKRGQDVALRCDPISGHVSLFWYQQALGQGPEFLTYFQNEAQLDKSGLPSDRFFAERPEGSVSTLKIQRTQQEDSAVYLCASSLVAGGYGYTFGSGTRLTVV.